One and the same sample provided the 7 T cell receptor beta chains below, sequenced in a study of blood T cells in healthy people across ages. Sample-barcoded 5' priming and a J-beta primer mix drove a second PCR of roughly 7 to 11 cycles. TCRdb itself ran the 5' RACE reads through MiXCR, one entry per CDR3 protein. The table records around 990,000 distinct CDR3 sequences, 25% of them present only once. The same sample was also used in a study of T cells of mothers and their children.

The sequencing sample was made of blood. The receptors originated from a girl aged 2 to 9 in good health.

This clonotype showed up just a few times. The chain employs TRBV10-3 and TRBJ1-1; D is undetermined. The germline V and J ends were trimmed by 3 bases and 11 bases, with 16 bases remaining between them. Germline V lookup: CDR1 ENHRY, CDR2 SYGVKD. CDR3 length: 13 amino acids. The CDR3 loop reads CAISDRSSWLAFF. CDR3 in DNA: TGTGCCATCAGTGATCGAAGTTCCTGGCTGGCTTTCTTT.

This clonotype was seen only a few times. The chain uses TRBV13 and TRBJ1-2; 7 positions match TRBD1. CDR3 length equals 13 residues. Trimming took 4 bases from V and 4 from J; bases not matched to a gene: 3. Germline CDR1 is PRHDT and CDR2 is FYEKMQ (reference sequence). The CDR3 spells CASSWTGRYGYTF. In nucleotides, the CDR3 is TGTGCCAGCAGCTGGACAGGACGCTATGGCTACACCTTC. Together with reference TRBV13 and TRBJ1-2, the CDR3 gives the full variable domain: AAGVIQSPRHLIKEKRETATLKCYPIPRHDTVYWYQQGPGQDPQFLISFYEKMQSDKGSIPDRFSAQQFSDYHSELNMSSLELGDSALYFCASSWTGRYGYTFGSGTRLTVV.

As concerns this clonotype: The missing conserved phenylalanine or tryptophan at the end of this CDR3 makes a read error likely. The chain recombines TRBV7-9 with TRBJ1-1, with a tentative D call TRBD1 (6 bases). There are 15 residues in the CDR3. V was cut by 5 bases and J by 0 bases, with 13 bases left in between. Germline assignment: CDR1 SEHNR and CDR2 FQNEAQ (reference sequence). The CDR3 region has the DNA TGTGCCAGCAGCCCCGGACAGATTATGAACACTGAAGCTTTCCTT. It encodes CASSPGQIMNTEAFL.

This clonotype was seen a few times. The chain uses TRBV27 and TRBJ1-2; tentative D call: TRBD1 (5 bases). The CDR3 runs to 14 residues. The V end lost 2 bases, the J end lost 6 bases, and 13 bases lay between the germline ends. Germline-derived CDR1 and CDR2 are MNHEY and SMNVEV (reference sequence). This CDR3 reads CASSLASQGDGYTF. The CDR3 DNA reads as TGTGCCAGCAGTTTAGCTTCGCAGGGTGATGGCTACACCTTC.

This clonotype has only a few counts. This chain connects TRBV7-8 to TRBJ1-3, with a weak D call TRBD1 (5 bases). The V and J ends lost 3 bases and 8 bases respectively, with 14 bases between them. Germline CDR1 is SGHVS and CDR2 is FQNEAQ. The CDR3 is 14 amino acids. The CDR3 here is CASSFLGFRDTIYF. In DNA form, the CDR3 reads TGTGCCAGCAGCTTTTTGGGTTTCAGGGACACCATATATTTT.

This clonotype was detected a few times. The chain is built from TRBV5-1 and TRBJ2-5, with D possibly matching TRBD1 (6 bases). The end of the DNA fits TRBJ2-7 better, so the J call may be wrong. The CDR3 spans 14 residues. Germline-derived CDR1 and CDR2 are SGHRS and YFSETQ. DNA of the CDR3: TGCGCCAGCAGCTTGGCCCCACAGGGTAACGAGCAGTACTTC. Translated: CASSLAPQGNEQYF.

The gene calls are TRBV7-3 and TRBJ1-1; D not certain. This CDR3 contains 13 residues. In germline, CDR1 is SGHTA, CDR2 FQGTGA. V lost 5 bases, J lost 4 bases, and 11 bases lay in between. This chain's CDR3 is CASSPRRFTEAFF. CDR3 nucleotide sequence: TGTGCCAGCAGCCCACGCCGATTCACTGAAGCTTTCTTT.